The rows below give T cell receptor beta chains drawn from one sample of a study of T cells in Graves' hyperthyroidism and ophthalmopathy. From the multiplex PCR reads, TCRdb called clonotypes with MiXCR, one entry per CDR3 protein. The data show fewer than 350,000 distinct CDR3 sequences, 13% seen once. Material for sequencing was blood. Source of these receptors: a woman in her 30s with Graves' hyperthyroidism that later progressed to Graves' ophthalmopathy. The CDR3 runs from the conserved cysteine through the conserved F or W. The D gene is left open where the match is weak. Clone size is stated in some rows and not others, as once, few, many or a class when expanded.

cdr3_nt | cdr3_aa | v_call | clone_size | j_call | d_call
TGTGCCACCAGCGGACGACCGAAAGGGTGGAATGAGCAGTTCTTC | CATSGRPKGWNEQFF | TRBV15 | many | TRBJ2-1 | .
TGTGCTAGTGGTTTGGCCGGACAGGGCACAGATACGCAGTATTTT | CASGLAGQGTDTQYF | TRBV12-5 | many | TRBJ2-3 | TRBD1
TGTGCCAGCAGCTTAGGGACAAGGAAAGCTTTCTTT | CASSLGTRKAFF | TRBV7-2 | many | TRBJ1-1 | .
TGTGCCATCTCACCTTCCCCCCTAGCGGGAGGGCAATCGGCAGGGCAGTACTTC | CAISPSPLAGGQSAGQYF | TRBV6-1 | few | TRBJ2-7 | TRBD2
TGTGCCAGCAGCTTATATAAGGGGTACAATGAGCAGTTCTTC | CASSLYKGYNEQFF | TRBV11-2 | . | TRBJ2-1 | .
TGTGCCAGCAGCCTTAACGGGAGGGCCGGAACCTACGAGCAGTACTTC | CASSLNGRAGTYEQYF | TRBV3-1 | many | TRBJ2-7 | TRBD2
TGCGCCAGCAGCCAAGATTGGGGGGGGTGGGGCCTCGGCGATCAGCCCCAGCATTTT | CASSQDWGGWGLGDQPQHF | TRBV4-1 | few | TRBJ1-5 | .
TGTGCCAGCAGCCAACCCCGGGGCCTCACCGGGGAGCTGTTTTTT | CASSQPRGLTGELFF | TRBV3-1 | . | TRBJ2-2 | .
TGTGCCATCTACTCCGGGCCTTCACCCGGGGAGCTGTTTTTT | CAIYSGPSPGELFF | TRBV10-3 | many | TRBJ2-2 | .
TGCAGTGCTAGCTCCCCGGGAAAACGGGCAGATACGCAGTATTTT | CSASSPGKRADTQYF | TRBV20-1 | many | TRBJ2-3 | .
TGTGCCGGGGAAACTAGCGGGAGAGGCGAGCAGTACTTC | CAGETSGRGEQYF | TRBV7-9 | . | TRBJ2-7 | TRBD2
TGTGCCAGCAGTCCCGGGGGGGTGAGCACTGAAGCTTCCTTT | CASSPGGVSTEASF | TRBV12-3/TRBV12-4 | . | TRBJ1-1 | .
TGTGCCAGCAGCTTAGGCGGAGGGGGATACGAGCAGTACTTC | CASSLGGGGYEQYF | TRBV9 | . | TRBJ2-7 | .
TGTGCCAGCAGCCCCCGGGACAGGAGTAACTATGGCTACACCTTC | CASSPRDRSNYGYTF | TRBV7-2 | many | TRBJ1-2 | TRBD1
TGTGCCAGCAGCGTAGAGGGCAGGGGCGACTATGGCTACACCTTC | CASSVEGRGDYGYTF | TRBV9 | few | TRBJ1-2 | .
TGTGCCAGCAGTCGGGACAGCCCGAGCAATCAGCCCCAGCATTTT | CASSRDSPSNQPQHF | TRBV28 | many | TRBJ1-5 | TRBD1
TGCGCCAGCAGCCAAGAGAAGAATTCACCCCTCCACTTT | CASSQEKNSPLHF | TRBV4-3 | . | TRBJ1-6 | .
TGCAGTGCTAGACTCCCGGGACTAGCGGGAGTAACGTACTTC | CSARLPGLAGVTYF | TRBV20-1 | . | TRBJ2-5 | TRBD2
TGTGCCAGCTCATATGAGTCCCTAAGCACAGATACGCAGTATTTT | CASSYESLSTDTQYF | TRBV18 | many | TRBJ2-3 | .
TGTGCCAGCAGTCCCTTTCCGACAGGGGTAAACGGGGAGCTGTTTTTT | CASSPFPTGVNGELFF | TRBV27 | many | TRBJ2-2 | TRBD1
TGCGCCAGCAGCCAAGTGGGTGGGGAAGAGACCCAGTACTTC | CASSQVGGEETQYF | TRBV4-3 | many | TRBJ2-5 | .
TGTGCCAGCAGCGTAGTATCCGGGGAGCTGTTTTTT | CASSVVSGELFF | TRBV9 | many | TRBJ2-2 | .
TGTGCCAGCAGCTTCCCTGGGTCCGGGGAGCTGTTTTTT | CASSFPGSGELFF | TRBV7-3 | few | TRBJ2-2 | .
TGTGCCAGCAGCTTAGGAGTACCGTCAAGCGCAGATACGCAGTATTTT | CASSLGVPSSADTQYF | TRBV7-8 | few | TRBJ2-3 | .
TGTGCCAGCAGTGCTCGAGGGGGGGGGGAGCTGTTTTTT | CASSARGGGELFF | TRBV2 | few | TRBJ2-2 | .
TGTGCCAGCAGCTTGGACCCCGGGTCCTCTGGAAACACCATATATTTT | CASSLDPGSSGNTIYF | TRBV7-9 | . | TRBJ1-3 | .